This T cell receptor (beta chain) was retrieved from a study of cytomegalovirus exposure and HLA in healthy donors. This CDR3 region has 15 residues. CDR1 and CDR2 from the germline V gene are SQVTM and ANQGSEA. Trimming took 0 bases from V and 4 from J, leaving 15 bases between them. Broader study findings: Later work showed greater clonal expansion in HLA-associated TCR beta chains than in equally common others. The records held CMV serostatus as the only immune exposure information.

Primers included in the PCR were 60 Vbeta and 13 Jbeta primers. Sequenced by immunoSEQ multiplex PCR; TCRdb stores in-frame clones only, minus some. This table holds 150,000 to 200,000 clones, roughly 83% found once. As to this clone: Its antigen is as yet unknown.

Sequenced sample: PBMCs. The J gene is TRBJ2-5, the V gene TRBV29-1, with D possibly being TRBD1 (5 bases). The sequence was obtained from a boy aged 2 to 10 in good health and CMV-seronegative. CDR3 nucleotides: TGCAGCGTTGAAGATCCTAACAGTCAGGGAGAGACCCAGTACTTC. Residues: CSVEDPNSQGETQYF.